The 20 T cell receptor beta chains in this list originate from one sample, sequenced in a study of blood T cells in healthy people across ages. With a J-beta primer mix and a sample-barcoded 5' primer, a second PCR ran about 6 to 11 cycles. One entry per CDR3 protein, called by TCRdb with MiXCR from the 5' RACE reads. The table lists around 1.5 million distinct CDR3 sequences, approximately 59% of them singletons. Sequencing input: blood. The receptors stem from a man aged 18 to 30 in good health.

The rearrangement links TRBV5-6 to TRBJ2-1; 8 nucleotides line up with TRBD2. Germline CDR1 and CDR2: SGHDT and YYEEEE. V shed 3 bases, J shed 4 bases, and the junction held 9 bases outside the gene matches. This CDR3 has 16 amino acids. CDR3 nucleotide sequence: TGTGCCAGCAGCTCATACGGGCTAGCGGGTTACAATGAGCAGTTCTTC. Translation: CASSSYGLAGYNEQFF.

This clonotype was observed a few times. The chain joins TRBV2 to TRBJ2-3; D unresolved. Germline CDR1 reads SNHLY; CDR2 reads FYNNEI. Trimming left V 8 bases short and J 0 bases short, with 6 bases between. This CDR3 has 12 amino acids. The CDR3 nucleotides are TGTGCCAGCGCGAGTAGCACAGATACGCAGTATTTT. It specifies CASASSTDTQYF.

The gene calls are TRBV29-1 and TRBJ1-1, with a tentative D call TRBD1 (5 bases). V lost 4 bases to trimming and J lost 6 bases, with 9 bases between them. CDR1 and CDR2 from the germline V gene are SQVTM and ANQGSEA. This CDR3 has 11 residues. CDR3 residues: CSVVGVAEAFF. Written as DNA, the CDR3 is TGCAGCGTTGTGGGGGTTGCTGAAGCTTTCTTT.

CDR3 bases: TGTGCCGCAGGATCACGGCCGGGACAGGGACCCGATACGCAGTATTTT. As protein: CAAGSRPGQGPDTQYF. This chain joins TRBV24-1 and TRBJ2-3; 9 bases align to TRBD1. Trimming cost V 12 bases and J 6 bases; bases outside gene matches: 18. This CDR3 is 16 amino acids long. CDR1 KGHDR and CDR2 SFDVKD come from the germline V gene.

This clonotype was recorded a few times. The CDR3 bases are TGTGCCATCAATGCTGACAGCTCCTACGAGCAGTACTTC. Its translation is CAINADSSYEQYF. V gene TRBV10-3 combines with J gene TRBJ2-7, with D tentatively TRBD1 (5 bases). The length of the CDR3 is 13 residues. V lost 7 bases, J lost 0 bases, and 10 bases lay in between. Germline CDR1 reads ENHRY; CDR2 reads SYGVKD.

In its sample, this clonotype was seen a few times. The V gene is TRBV29-1, the J gene TRBJ1-2, with TRBD1 matching over 8 bases. CDR3 length equals 12 residues. CDR1 is SQVTM, CDR2 ANQGSEA, per germline. V lost 6 bases and J lost 5; bases outside the gene matches: 5. CDR3 nucleotides: TGCAGCGTCCACAACAGGGGGTATGGCTACACCTTC. Its translation is CSVHNRGYGYTF.

The chain carries TRBV6-5 and TRBJ2-3; D might be TRBD1 (6 bases). V was trimmed by 2 bases and J by 0 bases, leaving 9 bases between them. This CDR3 spans 15 amino acids. CDR1 is MNHEY and CDR2 is SVGAGI in the germline V gene. CDR3 sequence: CASSYGQFSTDTQYF. DNA for the CDR3: TGTGCCAGCAGTTACGGACAGTTTAGCACAGATACGCAGTATTTT.

This clonotype was detected once. V and J are TRBV11-1 and TRBJ2-7; D is undetermined. V lost 1 base, J lost 3 bases, and 13 bases lay in between. The germline CDR1 and CDR2 sequences are SGHAT and FQDESV (reference sequence). The CDR3 is 15 residues long. DNA of the CDR3: TGTGCCAGCAGCTTAGGCAGGTCCCCTCTCTACGAGCAGTACTTC. The encoded protein is CASSLGRSPLYEQYF. Full variable domain (rest looked up from reference TRBV11-1 and TRBJ2-7): EAEVAQSPRYKITEKSQAVAFWCDPISGHATLYWYRQILGQGPELLVQFQDESVVDDSQLPKDRFSAERLKGVDSTLKIQPAELGDSAMYLCASSLGRSPLYEQYFGPGTRLTVT.

The chain is built from TRBV6-5 and TRBJ2-1, with 8 bases identical to TRBD2. The junction had 4 bases not matched to a gene; V was cut back by 2 bases and J by 4 bases. This CDR3 contains 15 residues. The germline gives CDR1 MNHEY, CDR2 SVGAGI. The CDR3 DNA reads as TGTGCCAGCAGTTACATGGTAGCGGGATACAATGAGCAGTTCTTC. It is translated as CASSYMVAGYNEQFF.

This chain uses TRBV7-8 with TRBJ1-5; 8 nucleotides line up with TRBD1. CDR3 length equals 14 residues. Germline lookup yields CDR1 SGHVS and CDR2 FQNEAQ. V lost 10 bases, J lost 1 base, and 6 bases stayed unmatched. The CDR3 DNA reads as TGTGCCACAAACCACAGGGGGAGCAATCAGCCCCAGCATTTT. Amino acids: CATNHRGSNQPQHF.

The chain recombines TRBV18 with TRBJ2-1; the D gene is possibly TRBD1 (6 bases). The J call is in doubt because the DNA end fits TRBJ2-7 better. The CDR3 is 14 residues long. Per germline, CDR1 KGHSH and CDR2 LQKENI. Here the CDR3 DNA reads TGTGCCAGCTCACCAAGAGGGGACAACTACGAGCAGTACTTC. As protein: CASSPRGDNYEQYF.

V gene TRBV4-1 combines with J gene TRBJ2-7; 11 bases map to TRBD2. The junction had 10 bases not matched to a gene; V was cut back by 3 bases and J by 6 bases. Per germline, CDR1 MGHRA and CDR2 YSYEKL. This CDR3 is built from 16 residues. The CDR3 DNA reads as TGCGCCAGCAGCCATCTACTAGCGGGAGAAGGAGGCGAGCAGTACTTC. Amino acids: CASSHLLAGEGGEQYF.

The rearrangement joins TRBV29-1 to TRBJ1-5; 9 bases are a match to TRBD1. CDR1 is SQVTM, CDR2 ANQGSEA, per germline. J lost 6 bases, V lost 4 bases, and 7 bases had no gene match. There are 14 residues in the CDR3. The CDR3 region has the DNA TGCAGCGTTGCGCGGGACAGGGTTGGTCAGCCCCAGCATTTT. This translates into CSVARDRVGQPQHF.

This chain uses TRBV18 with TRBJ2-1; 7 bases match TRBD1. The CDR3 is 15 amino acids. Trimming took 4 bases from V and 8 from J; bases not matched to a gene: 11. The germline CDR1 and CDR2 sequences are KGHSH and LQKENI. CDR3 coding DNA: TGTGCCAGCTCACTCGACAGGGTAGGACTGGATGAGCAGTTCTTC. As protein: CASSLDRVGLDEQFF.

This chain links TRBV7-9 with TRBJ2-3; D gene unclear. Germline loops: CDR1 SEHNR, CDR2 FQNEAQ (reference sequence). The CDR3 contains 13 residues. V was trimmed by 7 bases and J by 2 bases, leaving 10 bases between them. CDR3 protein: CASIRTNTDTQYF. The CDR3, as DNA: TGTGCCAGCATCAGGACCAACACAGATACGCAGTATTTT.

The chain recombines TRBV7-2 with TRBJ2-5; no firm D call. CDR3 length: 15 residues. The V gene lost 1 base and the J gene lost 2 bases, with 11 bases spanning the gap. From germline, CDR1 is SGHTA and CDR2 FQGNSA. For the CDR3, the DNA is TGTGCCAGCAGCTTAGACGTAGTCTGGCAAGAGACCCAGTACTTC. Amino acids: CASSLDVVWQETQYF.

The chain couples TRBV5-6 to TRBJ2-1, with D possibly matching TRBD1 (5 bases). There are 14 residues in the CDR3. The ends were cut back, 5 bases at V and 7 bases at J, with 16 bases in the middle. CDR1 is SGHDT and CDR2 is YYEEEE in the germline V gene. The CDR3 sequence: CASRGLALGNEQFF. CDR3 in DNA: TGTGCCAGCAGGGGGCTCGCCCTGGGTAATGAGCAGTTCTTC.

This clonotype was seen once. V gene TRBV28 combines with J gene TRBJ2-3, with TRBD2 matching 9 bases. Losses at the gene ends were 7 bases for V and 3 bases for J; bases not matched to a gene: 11. The germline gives CDR1 MDHEN, CDR2 SYDVKM. This CDR3 is built from 16 residues. The CDR3 DNA sequence: TGTGCCAGCAACATCCTTAGCGGGAGTAGGACAGATACGCAGTATTTT. Its protein is CASNILSGSRTDTQYF.

The chain combines TRBV12-3 or TRBV12-4 with TRBJ1-6; D unresolved. The CDR3 is 14 residues long. Trimming stripped 7 bases from V and 7 bases from J, with 14 bases between. The CDR3 DNA sequence: TGTGCCAGCACCCCGACGTCCCCAAATTCACCCCTCCACTTT. Protein sequence: CASTPTSPNSPLHF.

This clonotype was detected a few times. The rearrangement joins TRBV4-1 to TRBJ1-2, with TRBD1 matching over 8 bases. Germline V gene sequence: CDR1 MGHRA, CDR2 YSYEKL. The CDR3 runs to 16 residues. V gave up 4 bases and J gave up 8 bases; unmatched junction bases: 15. The CDR3 loop reads CASSRPQRDRGRGYTF. The CDR3 coding sequence is TGCGCCAGCAGCCGTCCACAGCGAGACAGGGGACGAGGCTACACCTTC.